In this sample, the clone carrying this T cell receptor beta chain turned up once. The V gene's germline CDR1 is SGHNT and CDR2 YYREEE (reference sequence). This CDR3 has 15 amino acids. Trimming shortened V by 0 bases and J by 3 bases, and 13 bases separated the two germline ends. Assay: immunoSEQ multiplex PCR; the TCRdb copy retains only in-frame clones and omits some. Of roughly 87,000 clones listed, roughly nine tenths are singletons. These data belong to a study of technical replicates of blood from several donors. The sequenced sample was T cells isolated from PBMCs. The receptor was isolated from a human donor in good health. The rearrangement uses TRBV5-4 and TRBJ2-7; D perhaps matches TRBD1 (6 bases). In nucleotides, the CDR3 is TGTGCCAGCAGCTTGGTGCCAGAGGACAGCTACGAGCAGTACTTC. It specifies CASSLVPEDSYEQYF.